Listed below are T cell receptor beta chains from one sample, sequenced in a study of early stage breast cancer tumors. The data were produced by immunoSEQ multiplex PCR, yet TCRdb's version contains in-frame clones alone and is incomplete. The sample lists some 47,000 clones, approximately 80% occurring once. The sample comprised blood. Receptor source: a person aged 50-59 years with breast cancer. Both conserved end residues are part of each CDR3. The D gene is left open where the match is weak.

v_call	d_call	j_call	cdr3_aa
TRBV2	NA	TRBJ2-7	CASSEGGSYEQYF
TRBV6-5	NA	TRBJ2-2	CASSFDRLTGELFF
TRBV7-9	NA	TRBJ2-5	CASSGAGQGGETQYF
TRBV18	NA	TRBJ2-1	CASSLGNEQFF
TRBV7-9	NA	TRBJ1-6	CASSSYSPLHF
TRBV28	NA	TRBJ1-2	CASSFFPDSLYGYTF
TRBV11-2	NA	TRBJ1-2	CASSYGLDYGYTF
TRBV4-1	NA	TRBJ1-5	CASSQDYQAEWQPQHF
TRBV7-9	NA	TRBJ2-3	CASSLPQDRVLTDTQYF
TRBV28	TRBD1	TRBJ1-4	CASSLERGREKLFF
TRBV7-2	TRBD2	TRBJ2-7	CASSLRASGSNEQYF
TRBV11-3	TRBD2	TRBJ2-1	CASSSIAGDNEQFF
TRBV27	TRBD1	TRBJ2-7	CASSFSPGTGYYEQYF
TRBV2	NA	TRBJ2-2	CASRGAQNTGELFF
TRBV18	NA	TRBJ2-6	CASSPLSQGGGANVLTF
TRBV5-6	TRBD1	TRBJ2-2	CASSLWDRGQHGELFF
TRBV10-2	NA	TRBJ2-7	CASSESGPSYEQYF
TRBV5-1	NA	TRBJ2-7	CASSLEVPSYEQYF
TRBV7-2	NA	TRBJ2-3	CASSFPPTDTQYF
TRBV6-5	NA	TRBJ1-1	CASSWAGSSTEAFF
TRBV18	NA	TRBJ2-2	CASSPPSWTVTGELFF
TRBV7-3	TRBD2	TRBJ2-3	CASSLGLAGVDTQYF
TRBV7-2	TRBD1	TRBJ1-2	CASSTQTGQGYTF
TRBV2	TRBD2	TRBJ2-1	CASSEGTSGRYNEQFF
TRBV6-5	NA	TRBJ2-7	CASSFTGTYYEQYF
TRBV14	NA	TRBJ1-4	CASSQDRGKQSEKLFF
TRBV4-2	NA	TRBJ2-4	CASSPGTGLRLAKNIQYF
TRBV7-2	TRBD2	TRBJ2-3	CASSIPSGGATDTQYF
TRBV19	NA	TRBJ1-1	CASTKRPRGTHTEAFF
TRBV6-1	NA	TRBJ1-4	CASSGGGGEKLFF
TRBV30	NA	TRBJ2-3	CAWSVGGGTDTQYF
TRBV7-9	NA	TRBJ2-7	CASSPQLQGHSLYEQYF
TRBV30	TRBD1	TRBJ1-2	CAWKGTGDGYTF
TRBV6-6	TRBD1	TRBJ1-1	CASRRDRVKNTEAFF
TRBV4-3	NA	TRBJ2-5	CASSQDSGPRGKETQYF
TRBV19	NA	TRBJ1-2	CASSTGWHGYTF
TRBV10-3	TRBD2	TRBJ2-7	CAIGSSGVPEQYF
TRBV18	TRBD1	TRBJ1-1	CASSPPVGTGLNTEAFF
TRBV6-5	NA	TRBJ1-1	CASSYSTVMNTEAFF
TRBV11-2	TRBD2	TRBJ2-5	CASSLGGLETQYF
TRBV10-3	TRBD2	TRBJ2-2	CAIRSGTNTGELFF